This is a list of T cell receptor beta chains from one sample in a study of OX40 agonist ivuxolimab in advanced cancers. Libraries were prepared by immunoSEQ multiplex PCR; TCRdb keeps only in-frame clonotypes and omits some of them. The repertoire holds approximately 69,000 clones, about 82% seen once, with almost 6% in the top ten. Sequenced material: CD4+ or CD8+ T cells sorted from blood, taken in a trial of the OX40 agonist ivuxolimab. The receptors here all came from an adult with an advanced solid tumor such as melanoma, head and neck, liver or kidney cancer. The CDR3 runs from the conserved cysteine through the conserved F or W. The D gene is left open where the match is weak. Where a row states a size, it is once, few, many or the class of an expanded clone; other rows omit it.

TRBJ1-5	TRBV6-5	-	once	CASRDGGLKNQPQHF	TGTGCCAGCAGAGACGGAGGCCTAAAAAATCAGCCCCAGCATTTT
TRBJ2-2	TRBV27	TRBD2	-	CASSAGLAGNTGELFF	TGTGCCAGCAGCGCTGGACTAGCGGGGAACACCGGGGAGCTGTTTTTT
TRBJ1-6	TRBV7-9	-	few	CASSLDGFNSPLHF	TGTGCCAGCAGCTTAGATGGCTTTAATTCACCCCTCCACTTT
TRBJ2-7	TRBV25-1	-	-	CASSDSGGYPYEQYF	TGTGCCAGCAGTGACTCGGGGGGCTATCCCTACGAGCAGTACTTC
TRBJ1-2	TRBV28	-	-	CASSYPTTGGYTF	TGTGCCAGCAGTTATCCGACAACTGGGGGCTACACCTTC
TRBJ1-4	TRBV4-1	-	-	CASSPRDSNNEKLFF	TGCGCCAGCAGCCCCCGGGATAGCAATAATGAAAAACTGTTTTTT
TRBJ2-7	TRBV11-1	-	-	CASSSSTGLYEQYF	TGTGCCAGCAGCTCCTCGACGGGATTGTACGAGCAGTACTTC
TRBJ2-3	TRBV7-9	-	-	CASSLADTQYF	TGTGCCAGCAGCTTAGCAGATACGCAGTATTTT
TRBJ1-5	TRBV28	-	-	CASRWSPREPQHF	TGTGCCAGCAGGTGGAGCCCAAGGGAACCCCAGCATTTT
TRBJ2-3	TRBV19	-	-	CASFPPGGPKQGHTQYF	TGTGCCAGTTTCCCTCCCGGGGGGCCGAAACAGGGCCATACGCAGTATTTT